The present T cell receptor beta chain was sequenced within a study of blood T cell repertoires in COVID-19 (dated by TCRdb to the early 2020s). Background for the entire study: Samples from collaborators originated in the United States, Italy and Spain and spanned both the acute and convalescent phases of COVID-19. Where HLA class I and class II types were available, the types were taken from metadata supplied by the sample provider, not from assay-based typing. The material from the prospective study consisted of cDNA or gDNA derived from T cells, B-cell-depleted T cells, or PBMCs. The sample metadata nearly always contained a de-identified subject ID, COVID-19 status, age in years and sex. Samples were obtained from the ongoing ImmuneRACE study (first 160 participants) and from 950 to 1,500 subjects provided by 6 global collaborators. Deeply sampled blood TCRbeta repertoires from subjects exposed to, actively infected with, or recovered from COVID-19 were included in the dataset. A freely available public database, intended as a resource for researchers studying the immune response to SARS-CoV-2, is where the repertoires were released.

This clone is labeled medium-sized (0.01 to 0.1%). Its antigen remains unidentified. No base qualities exist here, and no much larger clone lies one base off it. The CDR3 numbers 15 residues from cysteine through phenylalanine. Solely the CDR3 DNA is kept, with 45 bases framed from the first base. The germline V gene gives CDR1 as SGHAT and CDR2 as FQNNGV. The germline ends are 15 bases apart after V is trimmed by 3 bases and J by 3 bases. In Seattle, one collaborating source enrolled patients while the infection was active and tracked those patients longitudinally over the course of disease. Collaborating institutions collected whole blood in K2EDTA tubes following their own protocols. Collaborator samples were shipped for TCRbeta analysis as frozen whole blood, isolated PBMCs, or DNA extracted from either sample type. TCRbeta CDR3 regions were amplified from genomic DNA by means of the immunoSEQ Assay, a bias-controlled multiplex PCR. Per the original workflow: Nucleated cell counts per sample were estimated from amplification of reference gene primers within the assay. To quantify the absolute abundance of each unique TCRbeta CDR3 rearrangement, sequence reads were collapsed and filtered. For each sample, productive Simpson clonality was calculated by taking the square root of Simpson's diversity index across productive rearrangements. The table was pulled from immuneACCESS by TCRdb, which kept in-frame rearrangements only. Such tables lose some clones; where checked, under half of the loss comes from unresolved V genes, and the rest has no known cause. Clonal size and the V and J genes are those of that table, whereas D and trimming came from the DNA. The sample records roughly 23,000 clones, roughly 89% of which are singletons. The ten biggest clones cover roughly 29% of the sample.

Study-level results and caveats: Clinical and demographic metadata were provided uncurated, with the amount varying by source and participant.

The chain couples TRBV11-2 to TRBJ2-7; TRBD1 is a weak D gene call, 5 bases matching. This clonotype was sampled from a man between 65 and 85 years old with COVID-19, enrolled during active disease. The specimen was peripheral blood. CDR3 region: CASSLELGHLYEQYF. The DNA is TGTGCCAGCAGCTTGGAGCTCGGACATCTCTACGAGCAGTACTTC.